The 14 T cell receptor beta chains below were found in one sample sequenced in a study of cytomegalovirus exposure and HLA in healthy donors. PCR primers comprised 60 Vbeta and 13 Jbeta primers. Measured with immunoSEQ multiplex PCR; TCRdb has only the in-frame clones, and not every one. The sample contains 120,000 or so clones, 65% to 75% of which appear only once. Sequencing was performed on PBMCs. The source of these receptors is a woman in her forties or fifties in good health and CMV-seropositive.

The chain joins TRBV6-5 to TRBJ1-2; possible D gene TRBD1, 5 bases. The CDR3 covers 15 residues. CDR1 MNHEY and CDR2 SVGAGI come from the germline V gene. V was shortened by 5 bases and J by 1 base, with 14 bases between the two germline ends. Here the CDR3 DNA reads TGTGCCAGCAGTACGCCGGGGGGGGTTAACTATGGCTACACCTTC. It specifies CASSTPGGVNYGYTF.

CDR3 nucleotides: TGTGCCAGCAGCCTAAGACAGGGGGATACGCAGTATTTT. It encodes CASSLRQGDTQYF. The rearrangement joins TRBV6-4 to TRBJ2-3, with 8 bases matching TRBD1. Per the germline V gene, CDR1 is MRHNA and CDR2 is SNTAGT. CDR3 length equals 13 residues. The J segment lost 6 bases and the V segment lost 6 bases, leaving 5 bases of the junction unmatched.

The V call is TRBV7-9, the J call TRBJ1-2; D uncertain. In germline, CDR1 is SEHNR, CDR2 FQNEAQ (reference sequence). The CDR3 totals 13 residues. Trimming shortened V by 5 bases and J by 3 bases, and 10 bases separated the two germline ends. The CDR3 is CASSPGSDYGYTF. The CDR3, as DNA: TGTGCCAGCAGCCCGGGGTCCGACTATGGCTACACCTTC.

This clone was detected only a few times. The V call is TRBV28, the J call TRBJ2-5; TRBD2 matches 7 bases. J gave up 1 base and V 4 bases, and 3 bases lay outside the gene matches. The CDR3 totals 14 residues. Germline values: CDR1 MDHEN, CDR2 SYDVKM. For the CDR3, the DNA is TGTGCCAGCAGTTCTAGCGGAACCCAAGAGACCCAGTACTTC. Translated: CASSSSGTQETQYF.

V gene TRBV7-9 combines with J gene TRBJ2-3; D is unclear. The CDR3 length is 14 residues. Germline lookup yields CDR1 SEHNR and CDR2 FQNEAQ (reference sequence). The V end was cut by 0 bases, the J end by 2 bases, with 6 bases between. The CDR3 here is CASSLAVATDTQYF. In nucleotides, the CDR3 is TGTGCCAGCAGCTTAGCGGTGGCCACAGATACGCAGTATTTT.

V and J are TRBV4-3 and TRBJ2-5; 9 positions match TRBD1. This CDR3 has 14 residues. V lost 0 bases, J lost 5 bases, and 1 base stayed unmatched. CDR1 LGHNA and CDR2 YSLEER come from the germline V gene. CDR3 sequence: CASSQEGQGETQYF. CDR3 nucleotide sequence: TGCGCCAGCAGCCAAGAGGGACAGGGTGAGACCCAGTACTTC.

The chain has TRBV18 and TRBJ2-7, with TRBD1 matching over 7 bases. Germline loops: CDR1 KGHSH, CDR2 LQKENI. This CDR3 region has 13 residues. V was pared by 3 bases and J by 6 bases, with 5 bases of the junction left unmatched. The CDR3 nucleotides are TGTGCCAGCTCACCGTCCCGGGACAGCGAGCAGTACTTC. Translation gives CASSPSRDSEQYF.

Written as DNA, the CDR3 is TGTGCCAGCAGCGTAGTGGGGGGAACGAACACCGGGGAGCTGTTTTTT. Translated: CASSVVGGTNTGELFF. This rearrangement joins TRBV9 to TRBJ2-2; D might be TRBD2 (6 bases). Between the trimmed V and J ends, which lost 0 bases and 0 bases, there was a span of 9 bases. The CDR3 covers 16 residues. In germline, CDR1 is SGDLS, CDR2 YYNGEE.

The rearrangement joins TRBV4-3 to TRBJ1-1; 10 bases map to TRBD1. The ends lost 4 bases at V and 10 bases at J; junction bases unmatched: 6. Germline V lookup: CDR1 LGHNA, CDR2 YSLEER. The CDR3 extends over 13 amino acids. This CDR3 is CASSRGTGEAAFF. As DNA, the CDR3 is TGCGCCAGCAGCCGCGGGACAGGGGAAGCAGCTTTCTTT.

The gene calls are TRBV4-2 and TRBJ2-7; 7 positions agree with TRBD2. V gave up 0 bases and J gave up 6 bases; unmatched junction bases: 14. This CDR3 has 17 amino acids. Germline V lookup: CDR1 LGHNA, CDR2 YNFKEQ. The CDR3 loop is CASSQDNTLAERGEQYF. Written as DNA, the CDR3 is TGTGCCAGCAGCCAAGATAATACCCTAGCGGAGAGGGGCGAGCAGTACTTC.

The chain joins TRBV11-2 to TRBJ2-5, with 8 bases matching TRBD2. From germline, CDR1 is SGHAT and CDR2 FQNNGV. The junction had 3 bases not matched to a gene; V was cut back by 2 bases and J by 1 base. This CDR3 is 15 amino acids long. The CDR3 DNA follows: TGTGCCAGCAGCTTACTAGCGGGCCTCCAAGAGACCCAGTACTTC. Residues: CASSLLAGLQETQYF.

The chain is built from TRBV7-8 and TRBJ1-1; 7 bases fit TRBD1. V lost 5 bases to trimming and J lost 1 base; unmatched junction nucleotides: 4. Per the germline V gene, CDR1 is SGHVS and CDR2 is FQNEAQ. The CDR3 contains 14 residues. The CDR3 here is CASSRDRSNTEAFF. CDR3 DNA: TGTGCCAGCAGCCGGGACAGATCGAACACTGAAGCTTTCTTT.

The chain joins TRBV29-1 to TRBJ1-1; D may be TRBD1 (6 bases). Trimming cost V 7 bases and J 4 bases, with 31 bases left between them. Germline CDR1 reads SQVTM; CDR2 reads ANQGSEA. CDR3 length: 18 amino acids. The CDR3 reads CSADGNTGTFKGSTEAFF. The DNA for the CDR3 is TGCAGCGCGGACGGAAACACCGGGACATTTAAGGGGAGCACTGAAGCTTTCTTT.

This clone was recorded only once. The chain has TRBV19 and TRBJ2-7; the match to TRBD1 covers 7 bases. The CDR3 is made up of 18 amino acids. Germline values: CDR1 LNHDA, CDR2 SQIVND (reference sequence). J gave up 4 bases and V 5 bases, and 20 bases lay outside the gene matches. This CDR3 is CASSEALIGQAVTYEQYF. The CDR3 bases are TGTGCCAGTAGTGAGGCCCTGATCGGACAGGCGGTAACGTACGAGCAGTACTTC.